Listed here is a single TCR beta chain. Its specificity is unknown. The data were produced by immunoSEQ multiplex PCR, yet TCRdb's version contains in-frame clones alone and is incomplete. Seen here are tens of thousands of clones, just over 95% observed once, and the top ten hold 0.08% to 0.1%. The sample comes from a study of siplizumab effects on memory and regulatory T cells. Regarding the study as a whole: The study did not confirm that proliferating Tregs from siplizumab cultures were suppressive.

The CDR3 totals 13 residues. Germline lookup yields CDR1 MNHEY and CDR2 SVGAGI. V was cut by 6 bases and J by 2 bases, with 8 bases left in between. This clonotype was sampled from a human donor in good health. Sequencing was done on a sample of naive CD8+ T cells sorted from blood. V usage is TRBV6-5 and J usage is TRBJ2-1; D remains unclear. CDR3 protein: CASSRLAYNEQFF. The CDR3 coding sequence is TGTGCCAGCAGCCGCCTCGCCTACAATGAGCAGTTCTTC.